This T cell receptor (beta chain) was sequenced during a study of blood T cell repertoires in COVID-19. Clones were sequenced by immunoSEQ multiplex PCR, and TCRdb holds only the in-frame ones, with some missing. The data contain 130,000 to 150,000 clones, 87% of them singletons. The trim removed 3 bases at V and 0 bases at J, leaving 11 bases unmatched. The length of the CDR3 is 17 residues. CDR1 is MNHEY, CDR2 SMNVEV, per germline (reference sequence). Sample: peripheral blood. The J gene is TRBJ2-7, the V gene TRBV27, with 7 bases that match TRBD1. The receptor was isolated from a woman between 45 and 65 years old with acute or convalescent COVID-19. CDR3 sequence (DNA): TGTGCCAGCAGTTTCGCGCCTCCGACAGGGAGCTCCTACGAGCAGTACTTC. It codes for CASSFAPPTGSSYEQYF.